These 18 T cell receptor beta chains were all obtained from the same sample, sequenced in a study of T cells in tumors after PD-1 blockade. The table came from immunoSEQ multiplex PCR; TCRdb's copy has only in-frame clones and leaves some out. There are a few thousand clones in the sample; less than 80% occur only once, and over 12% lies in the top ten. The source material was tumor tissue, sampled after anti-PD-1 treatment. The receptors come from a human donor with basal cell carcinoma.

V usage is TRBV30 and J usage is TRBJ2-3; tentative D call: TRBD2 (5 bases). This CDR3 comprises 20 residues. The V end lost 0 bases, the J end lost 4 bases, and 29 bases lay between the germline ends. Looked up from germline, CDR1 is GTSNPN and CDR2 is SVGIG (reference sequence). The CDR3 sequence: CAWSVFFATTTRSGADTQYF. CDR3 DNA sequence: TGTGCCTGGAGTGTATTTTTCGCGACCACAACCAGGTCCGGGGCAGATACGCAGTATTTT.

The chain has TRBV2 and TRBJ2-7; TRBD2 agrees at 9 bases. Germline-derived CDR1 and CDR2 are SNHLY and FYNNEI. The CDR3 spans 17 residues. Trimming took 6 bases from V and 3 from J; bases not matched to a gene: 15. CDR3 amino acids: CASRGDSGSFRFYEQYF. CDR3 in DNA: TGTGCCAGCAGGGGGGATAGCGGGAGTTTTCGATTCTACGAGCAGTACTTC.

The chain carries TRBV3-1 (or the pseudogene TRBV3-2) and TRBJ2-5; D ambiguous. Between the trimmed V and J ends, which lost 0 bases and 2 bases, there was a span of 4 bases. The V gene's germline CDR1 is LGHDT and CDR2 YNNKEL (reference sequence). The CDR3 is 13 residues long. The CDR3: CASSQDSQETQYF. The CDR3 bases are TGTGCCAGCAGCCAAGACAGTCAAGAGACCCAGTACTTC.

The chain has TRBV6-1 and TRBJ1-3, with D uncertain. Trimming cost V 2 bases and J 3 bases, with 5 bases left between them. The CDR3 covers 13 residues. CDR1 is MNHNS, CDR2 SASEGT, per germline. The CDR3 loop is CASSENSGNTIYF. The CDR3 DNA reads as TGTGCCAGCAGTGAAAATAGTGGAAACACCATATATTTT.

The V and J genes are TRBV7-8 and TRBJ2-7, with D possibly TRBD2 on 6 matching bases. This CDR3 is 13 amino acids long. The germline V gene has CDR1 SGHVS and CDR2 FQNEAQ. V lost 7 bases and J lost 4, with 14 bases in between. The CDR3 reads CASTVGGTYEQYF. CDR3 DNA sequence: TGTGCCAGCACCGTCGGCGGGACGTACGAGCAGTACTTC.

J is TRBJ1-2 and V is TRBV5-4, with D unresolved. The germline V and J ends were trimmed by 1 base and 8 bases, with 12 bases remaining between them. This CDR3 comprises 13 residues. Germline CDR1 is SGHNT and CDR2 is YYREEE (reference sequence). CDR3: CASSLNRANGYTF. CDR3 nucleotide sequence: TGTGCCAGCAGCTTGAACAGAGCTAACGGCTACACCTTC.

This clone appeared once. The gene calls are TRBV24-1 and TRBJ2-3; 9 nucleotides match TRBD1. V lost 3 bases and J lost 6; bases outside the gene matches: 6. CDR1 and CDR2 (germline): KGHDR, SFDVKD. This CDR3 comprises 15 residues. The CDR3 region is CATSDPRDRDDTQYF. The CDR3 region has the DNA TGTGCCACCAGTGATCCCCGGGACAGGGACGATACGCAGTATTTT.

CDR3 nucleotide sequence: TGTGCCAGCAGCCGACAAGAACCCGGGACTAGCGGTCGTGGTGAGCAGTTCTTC. This codes for CASSRQEPGTSGRGEQFF. This sequence joins TRBV6-2 or TRBV6-3 and TRBJ2-1; 11 bases fit TRBD2. The V gene's germline CDR1 is MNHEY and CDR2 SVGEGT. CDR3 length: 18 residues. V lost 6 bases and J lost 9; bases outside the gene matches: 19.

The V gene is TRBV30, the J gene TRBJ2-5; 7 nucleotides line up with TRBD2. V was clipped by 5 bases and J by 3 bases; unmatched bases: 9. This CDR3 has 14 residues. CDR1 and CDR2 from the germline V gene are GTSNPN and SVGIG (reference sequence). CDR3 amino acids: CAWDGGSREETQYF. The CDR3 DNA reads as TGTGCCTGGGATGGCGGGAGCCGCGAAGAGACCCAGTACTTC.

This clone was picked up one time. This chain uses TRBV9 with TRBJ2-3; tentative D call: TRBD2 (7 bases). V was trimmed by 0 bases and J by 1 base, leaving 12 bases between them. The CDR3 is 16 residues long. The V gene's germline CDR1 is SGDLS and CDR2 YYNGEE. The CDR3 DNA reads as TGTGCCAGCAGCGTAGAGGGGGGGGACGGCACAGATACGCAGTATTTT. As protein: CASSVEGGDGTDTQYF.

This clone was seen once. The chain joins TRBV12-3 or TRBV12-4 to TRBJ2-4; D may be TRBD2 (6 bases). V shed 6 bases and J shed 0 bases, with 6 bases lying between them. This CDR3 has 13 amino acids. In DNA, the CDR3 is TGTGCCAGCAGGGGACTAGCCAAAAACATTCAGTACTTC. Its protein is CASRGLAKNIQYF.

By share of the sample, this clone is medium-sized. CDR3 loop: CASSSGLYEQYF. In DNA form, the CDR3 reads TGTGCCAGCAGCTCCGGGCTCTACGAGCAGTACTTC. V usage is TRBV7-6 and J usage is TRBJ2-7; D not certain. Trimming removed 4 bases at V and 3 bases at J, with 7 bases between. Germline V gives CDR1 SGHVS, CDR2 FNYEAQ. The CDR3 has 12 residues.

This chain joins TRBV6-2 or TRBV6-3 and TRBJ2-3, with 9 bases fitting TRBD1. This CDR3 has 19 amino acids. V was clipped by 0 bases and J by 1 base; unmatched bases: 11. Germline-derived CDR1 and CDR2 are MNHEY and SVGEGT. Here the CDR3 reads CASSYSHSIDRGGTDTQYF. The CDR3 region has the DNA TGTGCCAGCAGTTACTCCCATAGTATCGACAGGGGGGGCACAGATACGCAGTATTTT.

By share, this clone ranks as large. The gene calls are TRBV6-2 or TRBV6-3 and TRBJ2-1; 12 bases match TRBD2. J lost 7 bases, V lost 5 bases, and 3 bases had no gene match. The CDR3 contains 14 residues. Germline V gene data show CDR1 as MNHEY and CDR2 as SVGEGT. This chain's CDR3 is CASSLGLAGNEQFF. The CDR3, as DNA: TGTGCCAGCAGTCTGGGACTAGCGGGTAATGAGCAGTTCTTC.

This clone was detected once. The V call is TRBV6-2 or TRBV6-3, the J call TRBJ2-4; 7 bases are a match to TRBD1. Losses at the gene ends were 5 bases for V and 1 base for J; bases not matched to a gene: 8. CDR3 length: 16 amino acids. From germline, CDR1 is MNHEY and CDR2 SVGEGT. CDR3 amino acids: CASSVPSTGAKNIQYF. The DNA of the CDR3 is TGTGCCAGCAGTGTCCCCTCGACAGGGGCCAAAAACATTCAGTACTTC.

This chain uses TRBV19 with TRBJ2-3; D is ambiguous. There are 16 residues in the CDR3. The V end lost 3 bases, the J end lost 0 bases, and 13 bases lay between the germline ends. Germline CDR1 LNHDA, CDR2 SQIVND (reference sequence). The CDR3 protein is CASSIPGGSSTDTQYF. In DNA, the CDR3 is TGTGCCAGTAGTATCCCAGGTGGAAGTAGCACAGATACGCAGTATTTT.

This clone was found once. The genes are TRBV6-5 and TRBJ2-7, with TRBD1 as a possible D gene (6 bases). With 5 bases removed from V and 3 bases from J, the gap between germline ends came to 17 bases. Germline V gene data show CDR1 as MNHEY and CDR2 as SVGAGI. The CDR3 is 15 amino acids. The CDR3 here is CASSNGLGHHYEQYF. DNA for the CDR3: TGTGCCAGCAGTAACGGACTGGGACACCACTACGAGCAGTACTTC.

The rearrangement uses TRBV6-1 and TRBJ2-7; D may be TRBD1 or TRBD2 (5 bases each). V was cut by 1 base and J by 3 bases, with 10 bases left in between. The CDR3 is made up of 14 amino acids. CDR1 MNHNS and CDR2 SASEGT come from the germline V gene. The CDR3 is CASSEGGMLYEQYF. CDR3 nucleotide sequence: TGTGCCAGCAGTGAAGGGGGGATGCTCTACGAGCAGTACTTC.